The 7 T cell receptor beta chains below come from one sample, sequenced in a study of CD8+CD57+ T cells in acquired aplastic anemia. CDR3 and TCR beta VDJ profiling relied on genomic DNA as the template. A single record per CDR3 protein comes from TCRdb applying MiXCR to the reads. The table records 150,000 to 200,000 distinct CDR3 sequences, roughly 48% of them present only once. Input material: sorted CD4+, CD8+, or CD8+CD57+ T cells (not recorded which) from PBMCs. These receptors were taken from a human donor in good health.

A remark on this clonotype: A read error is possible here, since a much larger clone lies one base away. CDR3 DNA sequence: TGTGCCAGCAGCCATGGGACTAGCGGGGCCGAGACCTACGAGCAGTACTTC. This translates into CASSHGTSGAETYEQYF. This chain joins TRBV3-1 and TRBJ2-7, with 13 positions matching TRBD2. This CDR3 spans 17 amino acids. After removal of 3 bases from V and 2 bases from J, the junction contained 7 bases not matched to a gene. Germline loops: CDR1 LGHDT, CDR2 YNNKEL (reference sequence).

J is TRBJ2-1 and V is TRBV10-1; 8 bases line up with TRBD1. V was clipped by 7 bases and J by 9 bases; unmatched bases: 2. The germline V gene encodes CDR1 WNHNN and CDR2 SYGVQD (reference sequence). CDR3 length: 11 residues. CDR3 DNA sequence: TGCGCCAGCAATGACAGGGGTGAGCAGTTCTTC. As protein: CASNDRGEQFF.

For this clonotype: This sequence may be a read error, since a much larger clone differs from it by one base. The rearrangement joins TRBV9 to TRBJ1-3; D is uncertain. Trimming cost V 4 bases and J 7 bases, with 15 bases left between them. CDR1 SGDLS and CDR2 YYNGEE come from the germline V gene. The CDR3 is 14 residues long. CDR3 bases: TGTGCCAGCAGCCCTAGACCGGGTGGGAACACCATATATTTT. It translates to CASSPRPGGNTIYF.

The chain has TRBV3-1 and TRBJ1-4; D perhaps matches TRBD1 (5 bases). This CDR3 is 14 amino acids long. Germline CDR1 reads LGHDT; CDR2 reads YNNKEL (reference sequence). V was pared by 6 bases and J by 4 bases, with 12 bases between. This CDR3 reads CASSTGTDNEKLFF. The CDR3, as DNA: TGTGCCAGCAGTACCGGGACTGATAATGAAAAACTGTTTTTT.

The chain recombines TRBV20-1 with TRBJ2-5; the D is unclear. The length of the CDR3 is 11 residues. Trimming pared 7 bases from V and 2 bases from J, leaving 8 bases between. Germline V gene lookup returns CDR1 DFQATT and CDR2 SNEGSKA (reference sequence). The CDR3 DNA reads TGCAGTGTCCAGGTACAAGAGACCCAGTACTTC. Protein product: CSVQVQETQYF.

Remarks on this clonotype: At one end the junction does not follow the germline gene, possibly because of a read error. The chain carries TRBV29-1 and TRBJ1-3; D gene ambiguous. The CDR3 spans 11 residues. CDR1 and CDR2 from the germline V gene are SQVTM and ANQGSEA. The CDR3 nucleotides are TGCGGCGTTGGTGGCGGAAACACCATATATTTT. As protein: CGVGGGNTIYF.

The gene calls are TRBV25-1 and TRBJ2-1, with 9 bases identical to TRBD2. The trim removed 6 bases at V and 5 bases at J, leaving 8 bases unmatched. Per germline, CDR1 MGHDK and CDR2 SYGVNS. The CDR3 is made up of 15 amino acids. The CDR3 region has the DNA TGTGCCAGCAGCCGCGGGACTAGCCCCAACAATGAGCAGTTCTTC. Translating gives CASSRGTSPNNEQFF.